These 26 T cell receptor beta chains share one sample of origin, sequenced in a study of OX40 agonist ivuxolimab in advanced cancers. Generated by immunoSEQ multiplex PCR, the TCRdb table keeps only in-frame clones and is missing some. In the table there are 55,000 to 80,000 clones, around 82% of which are singletons. The sample in question was CD4+ or CD8+ T cells sorted from blood, obtained in a trial of the OX40 agonist ivuxolimab. The source of these receptors is an adult with an advanced solid tumor such as melanoma, head and neck, liver or kidney cancer.

The chain employs TRBV5-1 and TRBJ1-1; D is perhaps TRBD1 (6 bases). Per germline, CDR1 SGHRS and CDR2 YFSETQ. V shed 4 bases and J shed 4 bases, with 14 bases lying between them. The CDR3 is 14 residues long. This chain's CDR3 is CASSEQGFGTEAFF. The CDR3 DNA is TGCGCCAGCAGCGAACAGGGTTTCGGCACTGAAGCTTTCTTT.

The DNA of the CDR3 is TGCAGCGTTGCACTAGCTCGGTGGAATGAGCAGTTCTTC. Its translation: CSVALARWNEQFF. The rearrangement uses TRBV29-1 and TRBJ2-1; D may be TRBD2 (6 bases). The V gene's germline CDR1 is SQVTM and CDR2 ANQGSEA. V shed 4 bases and J shed 7 bases, with 14 bases lying between them. The length of the CDR3 is 13 residues.

V usage is TRBV2 and J usage is TRBJ1-5; 7 bases map to TRBD1. With V trimmed by 5 bases and J by 2 bases, 3 bases remained unmatched. Germline CDR1 SNHLY, CDR2 FYNNEI. The CDR3 runs 14 residues. CDR3 loop: CASSTGQGNQPQHF. CDR3 DNA: TGTGCCAGCAGTACTGGACAGGGCAATCAGCCCCAGCATTTT.

The chain recombines TRBV7-2 with TRBJ2-2; either TRBD1 or TRBD2 may fit D (5 bases each). The CDR3 runs 15 residues. V lost 1 base, J lost 8 bases, and 14 bases lay in between. CDR1 and CDR2 from the germline V gene are SGHTA and FQGNSA. The CDR3, as DNA: TGTGCCAGCAGCTTAGAGGAGTGGGGGTCGGGGGAGCTGTTTTTT. Translated, it gives CASSLEEWGSGELFF.

Points on this clone: One junction end disagrees with the germline gene, perhaps due to a read error. The chain employs TRBV7-7 and TRBJ1-1; D gene ambiguous. The germline gives CDR1 SSHAT, CDR2 FNYEAQ (reference sequence). The CDR3 has 13 residues. Written as DNA, the CDR3 is TGTGCTAGCAGCTCCCAAGAGGGAACTGAAGCTTTCTTT. As protein: CASSSQEGTEAFF.

V and J are TRBV6-5 and TRBJ2-3; weak D call: TRBD2 (5 bases). The germline CDR1 and CDR2 sequences are MNHEY and SVGAGI. V lost 2 bases and J 8 bases, leaving 8 bases between the germline ends. This CDR3 has 12 amino acids. The CDR3 sequence is CASSYQGSTQYF. CDR3 coding DNA: TGTGCCAGCAGTTACCAAGGGAGTACGCAGTATTTT.

The chain recombines TRBV18 with TRBJ1-1; TRBD1 aligns across 7 bases. The V segment lost 6 bases and the J segment 0 bases; nucleotides outside the gene matches: 10. The CDR3 loop spans 16 amino acids. CDR1 KGHSH and CDR2 LQKENI come from the germline V gene. CDR3 nucleotide sequence: TGTGCCAGCTCGCCGAACCGACAGGGCTTGAACACTGAAGCTTTCTTT. It encodes CASSPNRQGLNTEAFF.

CDR3 amino acids: CASSLKRADTQYF. The CDR3 region has the DNA TGTGCCAGCAGTTTAAAAAGGGCAGATACGCAGTATTTT. The chain recombines TRBV27 with TRBJ2-3; D gene uncertain. The CDR3 consists of 13 residues. Looked up from germline, CDR1 is MNHEY and CDR2 is SMNVEV (reference sequence). Trimming cost V 2 bases and J 4 bases, with 7 bases left between them.

J is TRBJ1-4 and V is TRBV14; perhaps TRBD1 as D (6 bases). V was trimmed by 0 bases and J by 0 bases, leaving 14 bases between them. Germline V gene sequence: CDR1 SGHDN, CDR2 FVKESK. The CDR3 is 18 residues long. The CDR3: CASSQDRAGVATNEKLFF. The CDR3 bases are TGTGCCAGCAGCCAAGATCGGGCAGGGGTTGCAACTAATGAAAAACTGTTTTTT.

The chain links TRBV7-9 to TRBJ1-2; D unresolved. The CDR3 extends over 13 amino acids. The V and J ends lost 1 base and 6 bases respectively, with 9 bases between them. CDR1 and CDR2 (germline): SEHNR, FQNEAQ (reference sequence). The CDR3 sequence is CASSLEVENGYTF. The CDR3 DNA reads TGTGCCAGCAGCTTAGAGGTGGAAAATGGCTACACCTTC. Drawing the rest from reference TRBV7-9 and TRBJ1-2, the complete variable domain is DTGVSQNPRHKITKRGQNVTFRCDPISEHNRLYWYRQTLGQGPEFLTYFQNEAQLEKSRLLSDRFSAERPKGSFSTLEIQRTEQGDSAMYLCASSLEVENGYTFGSGTRLTVV.

This chain uses TRBV6-4 with TRBJ2-1; D might be TRBD1 or TRBD2, each matching 5 bases. Per the germline V gene, CDR1 is MRHNA and CDR2 is SNTAGT. The CDR3 contains 15 residues. The ends were cut back, 3 bases at V and 4 bases at J, with 13 bases in the middle. DNA of the CDR3: TGTGCCAGCAGTGAAGAACTGTGGGGGTACAATGAGCAGTTCTTC. Encoded protein: CASSEELWGYNEQFF.

A few counts support this clone. The CDR3 loop reads CASVRGGSTDTQYF. CDR3 bases: TGTGCCAGCGTAAGGGGGGGAAGCACAGATACGCAGTATTTT. The rearrangement uses TRBV7-9 and TRBJ2-3, with D tentatively TRBD2 (7 bases). V lost 8 bases and J lost 0, with 12 bases in between. This CDR3 region has 14 residues. The germline gives CDR1 SEHNR, CDR2 FQNEAQ (reference sequence).

The V and J genes are TRBV7-9 and TRBJ1-2; 7 bases are shared with TRBD1. The CDR3 covers 15 residues. V shed 5 bases and J 8 bases; nucleotides not matched to a gene: 14. Germline assignment: CDR1 SEHNR and CDR2 FQNEAQ (reference sequence). As DNA, the CDR3 is TGTGCCAGCAGCCCCGAACAGGGGCCTTATATCGGCTACACCTTC. It encodes CASSPEQGPYIGYTF.

This clone was counted a few times. V and J are TRBV5-1 and TRBJ2-7, with TRBD1 matching 11 bases. The CDR3 is made up of 14 amino acids. The J segment lost 6 bases and the V segment lost 3 bases, leaving 5 bases of the junction unmatched. From germline, CDR1 is SGHRS and CDR2 YFSETQ. The DNA for the CDR3 is TGCGCCAGCAGCTCAGGACAGGGGGCATTCGAGCAGTACTTC. Protein: CASSSGQGAFEQYF.

This clone was seen once. This chain uses TRBV2 with TRBJ2-5, with D maybe TRBD2 (5 bases). The germline CDR1 and CDR2 sequences are SNHLY and FYNNEI. The CDR3 has 13 amino acids. V lost 6 bases and J lost 3, with 11 bases in between. The CDR3 region has the DNA TGTGCCAGCAGGAGGACTGTAGAAGAGACCCAGTACTTC. Amino acid sequence: CASRRTVEETQYF. Full variable domain (missing parts from reference TRBV2 and TRBJ2-5): EPEVTQTPSHQVTQMGQEVILRCVPISNHLYFYWYRQILGQKVEFLVSFYNNEISEKSEIFDDQFSVERPDGSNFTLKIRSTKLEDSAMYFCASRRTVEETQYFGPGTRLLVL.

V usage is TRBV4-2 and J usage is TRBJ1-3; D gene unclear. V lost 5 bases and J lost 2, with 13 bases in between. This CDR3 has 15 residues. CDR1 and CDR2 (germline): LGHNA, YNFKEQ. The CDR3 sequence is CASSLEIGAGNTIYF. Here the CDR3 DNA reads TGTGCCAGCAGCTTGGAGATCGGGGCTGGAAACACCATATATTTT.

The CDR3 protein is CASSPRGGGPFGTQYF. The CDR3 nucleotides read TGTGCCAGCAGCCCTCGAGGGGGGGGGCCATTCGGGACCCAGTACTTC. The chain has TRBV4-2 and TRBJ2-5; D is perhaps TRBD2 (7 bases). Germline V CDR1 and CDR2: LGHNA, YNFKEQ. V gave up 4 bases and J gave up 7 bases, with 22 bases separating them. The CDR3 is 16 residues long.

The chain employs TRBV6-1 and TRBJ1-5; no reliable D call. The CDR3 is 12 residues long. The V and J ends lost 7 bases and 6 bases respectively, with 10 bases between them. The germline V gene has CDR1 MNHNS and CDR2 SASEGT. This CDR3 reads CASNGISQPQHF. Here the CDR3 DNA reads TGTGCCAGCAACGGGATAAGTCAGCCCCAGCATTTT.

J is TRBJ1-1 and V is TRBV7-9; TRBD1 matches at 7 bases. J was trimmed by 2 bases and V by 4 bases; bases with no gene match: 7. Germline V lookup: CDR1 SEHNR, CDR2 FQNEAQ (reference sequence). The CDR3 runs to 15 residues. CDR3 sequence reads: CASSSRTGLNTEAFF. The CDR3 bases are TGTGCCAGCAGCTCCCGGACAGGCCTAAACACTGAAGCTTTCTTT.

The V call is TRBV6-1, the J call TRBJ2-3, with TRBD2 identical over 16 bases. The CDR3 contains 20 residues. Germline values: CDR1 MNHNS, CDR2 SASEGT. The trim removed 4 bases at V and 0 bases at J, leaving 10 bases unmatched. As DNA, the CDR3 is TGTGCCAGCAGTGCCTCTTCAGGGACTAGCGGGGGGGCTAGCACAGATACGCAGTATTTT. Its protein is CASSASSGTSGGASTDTQYF.

The V gene is TRBV28, the J gene TRBJ1-2, with 7 bases matching TRBD1. The CDR3 runs to 15 residues. Germline CDR1 is MDHEN and CDR2 is SYDVKM. The V segment lost 5 bases and the J segment 4 bases; nucleotides outside the gene matches: 10. Written as DNA, the CDR3 is TGTGCCAGCAGTCGCAGTGAGAAGGGGGCCTATGGCTACACCTTC. It is translated as CASSRSEKGAYGYTF.

This chain links TRBV6-1 with TRBJ2-5; D call uncertain. The CDR3 sequence is 12 residues long. Looked up from germline, CDR1 is MNHNS and CDR2 is SASEGT. Trimming stripped 7 bases from V and 5 bases from J, with 11 bases between. CDR3 sequence: CASIRTAETQYF. CDR3 bases: TGTGCCAGCATAAGGACGGCGGAGACCCAGTACTTC.

CDR3 region: CASSATGGDGYTF. CDR3 nucleotides: TGTGCCAGCAGTGCCACAGGGGGCGATGGCTACACCTTC. V usage is TRBV6-1 and J usage is TRBJ1-2, with TRBD1 matching over 9 bases. This CDR3 is built from 13 residues. Germline assignment: CDR1 MNHNS and CDR2 SASEGT. Unmatched junction bases numbered 3, after V lost 4 bases and J lost 6 bases.

The V call is TRBV9, the J call TRBJ1-3, with D uncertain. This CDR3 comprises 15 residues. The V gene's germline CDR1 is SGDLS and CDR2 YYNGEE. The V and J ends lost 3 bases and 0 bases respectively, with 10 bases between them. The CDR3 bases are TGTGCCAGCAGCGCTCCGGGTCCCTCTGGAAACACCATATATTTT. Translated, it gives CASSAPGPSGNTIYF.

This sequence joins TRBV9 and TRBJ1-2; no clear D gene. Per the germline V gene, CDR1 is SGDLS and CDR2 is YYNGEE. With 0 bases removed from V and 4 bases from J, the gap between germline ends came to 10 bases. The CDR3 contains 14 residues. The DNA for the CDR3 is TGTGCCAGCAGCGTAGCTGAAGGGCGCTATGGCTACACCTTC. It specifies CASSVAEGRYGYTF.

The rearrangement joins TRBV10-1 to TRBJ1-1; 10 bases are a match to TRBD1. Germline V lookup: CDR1 WNHNN, CDR2 SYGVQD (reference sequence). The CDR3 covers 14 residues. V lost 7 bases, J lost 9 bases, and 11 bases stayed unmatched. Here the CDR3 DNA reads TGCGCCAGCACCCTGACAGGGGGCCGATCGCAAGCTTTCTTT. It yields the protein CASTLTGGRSQAFF.